These T cell receptor beta chains were read from a single sample in a study of cytomegalovirus exposure and HLA in healthy donors. Sequencing used immunoSEQ multiplex PCR; TCRdb keeps in-frame clones, though not all of them. The repertoire holds 130,000 to 150,000 clones, with around 74% as singletons. The specimen was PBMCs. The receptor set was obtained from a young man in good health and CMV-seropositive. CDR3s include the opening cysteine and the closing phenylalanine or tryptophan. Only some rows state a clone size, as once, few, many or a class for expanded clones.

CDR3aa: CASSYSRSNQPQHF
v_gene: TRBV6-5
abundance: few
j_gene: TRBJ1-5

CDR3aa: CARIMTAQGYCNQPQHF
v_gene: TRBV27
abundance: .
j_gene: TRBJ1-5

CDR3aa: CASSPGERGTSYREQYF
v_gene: TRBV18
abundance: .
j_gene: TRBJ2-7

CDR3aa: CASSLLGGGTRTDTQYF
v_gene: TRBV28
abundance: .
j_gene: TRBJ2-3

CDR3aa: CASSGTGTGDDEQYF
v_gene: TRBV28
abundance: .
j_gene: TRBJ2-7

CDR3aa: CASRQGNTEAFF
v_gene: TRBV28
abundance: .
j_gene: TRBJ1-1

CDR3aa: CASSYLTTEYTEAFF
v_gene: TRBV6-6
abundance: few
j_gene: TRBJ1-1

CDR3aa: CASSIRGLGNTIYF
v_gene: TRBV19
abundance: .
j_gene: TRBJ1-3

CDR3aa: CASSLQAEGETQYF
v_gene: TRBV27
abundance: .
j_gene: TRBJ2-5

CDR3aa: CASSYQGLAGYSEQYF
v_gene: TRBV6-6
abundance: .
j_gene: TRBJ2-7

CDR3aa: CASSQAFNYGYTF
v_gene: TRBV27
abundance: .
j_gene: TRBJ1-2

CDR3aa: CAISETTGGNTDTQYF
v_gene: TRBV10-3
abundance: .
j_gene: TRBJ2-3

CDR3aa: CASSVTGTGGFLNTEAFF
v_gene: TRBV7-9
abundance: once
j_gene: TRBJ1-1

CDR3aa: CASSPDRLSGYTF
v_gene: TRBV28
abundance: once
j_gene: TRBJ1-2

CDR3aa: CASSLGTGVETMNF
v_gene: TRBV18
abundance: .
j_gene: TRBJ2-7

CDR3aa: CASSRDSTGEQYF
v_gene: TRBV18
abundance: .
j_gene: TRBJ2-7

CDR3aa: CASSPGVKTQYF
v_gene: TRBV14
abundance: .
j_gene: TRBJ2-5

CDR3aa: CASSLGLSYYEQYF
v_gene: TRBV7-8
abundance: .
j_gene: TRBJ2-7

CDR3aa: CASTKLDSYEQYF
v_gene: TRBV28
abundance: .
j_gene: .

CDR3aa: CASSLGDNYGYTF
v_gene: TRBV28
abundance: .
j_gene: TRBJ1-2

CDR3aa: CASSHGAGDEKLFF
v_gene: TRBV5-1
abundance: .
j_gene: TRBJ1-4

CDR3aa: CASSVEAGGTDTQYF
v_gene: TRBV9
abundance: .
j_gene: TRBJ2-3